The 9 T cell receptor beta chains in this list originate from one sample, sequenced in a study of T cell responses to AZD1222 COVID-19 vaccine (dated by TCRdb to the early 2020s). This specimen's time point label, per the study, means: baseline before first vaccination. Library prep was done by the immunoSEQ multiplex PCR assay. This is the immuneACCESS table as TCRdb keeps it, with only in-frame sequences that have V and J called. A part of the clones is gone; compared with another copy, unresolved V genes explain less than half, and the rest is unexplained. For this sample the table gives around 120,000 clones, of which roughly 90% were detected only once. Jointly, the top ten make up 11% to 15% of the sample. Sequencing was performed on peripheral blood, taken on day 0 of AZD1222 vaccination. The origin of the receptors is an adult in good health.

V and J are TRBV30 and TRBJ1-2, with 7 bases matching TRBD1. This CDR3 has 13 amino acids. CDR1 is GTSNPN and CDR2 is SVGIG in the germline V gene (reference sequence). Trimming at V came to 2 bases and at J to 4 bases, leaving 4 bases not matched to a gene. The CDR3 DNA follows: TGTGCCTGGAGTAAAGGGGGCGGCTATGGCTACACCTTC. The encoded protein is CAWSKGGGYGYTF.

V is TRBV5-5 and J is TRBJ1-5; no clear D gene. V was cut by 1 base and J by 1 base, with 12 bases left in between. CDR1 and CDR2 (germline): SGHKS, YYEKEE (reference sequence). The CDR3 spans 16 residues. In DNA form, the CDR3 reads TGTGCCAGCAGCTTGACTGGCCAGACAAGCAATCAGCCCCAGCATTTT. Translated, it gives CASSLTGQTSNQPQHF.

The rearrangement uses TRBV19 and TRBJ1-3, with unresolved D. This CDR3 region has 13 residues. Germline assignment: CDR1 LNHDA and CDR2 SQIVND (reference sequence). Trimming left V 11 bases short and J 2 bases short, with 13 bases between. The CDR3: CAARKTAGNTIYF. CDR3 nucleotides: TGTGCCGCCCGAAAGACGGCTGGAAACACCATATATTTT. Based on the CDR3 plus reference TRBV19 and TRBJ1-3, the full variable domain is DGGITQSPKYLFRKEGQNVTLSCEQNLNHDAMYWYRQDPGQGLRLIYYSQIVNDFQKGDIAEGYSVSREKKESFPLTVTSAQKNPTAFYLCAARKTAGNTIYFGEGSWLTVV.

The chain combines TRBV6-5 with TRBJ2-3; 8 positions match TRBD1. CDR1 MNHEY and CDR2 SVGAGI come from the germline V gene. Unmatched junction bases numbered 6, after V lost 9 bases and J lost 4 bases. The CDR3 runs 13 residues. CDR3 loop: CASRGRGPDTQYF. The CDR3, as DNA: TGTGCCAGTCGGGGCAGGGGGCCAGATACGCAGTATTTT.

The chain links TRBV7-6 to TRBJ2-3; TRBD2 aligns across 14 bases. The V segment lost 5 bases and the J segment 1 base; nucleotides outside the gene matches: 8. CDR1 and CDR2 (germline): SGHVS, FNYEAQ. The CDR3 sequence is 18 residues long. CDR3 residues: CASSRGTSGRYGTDTQYF. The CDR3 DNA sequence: TGTGCCAGCAGCCGAGGGACTAGCGGGAGATATGGCACAGATACGCAGTATTTT.

CDR3 nucleotide sequence: TGTGCCAGCAGTTCCGGTCCCGGGACAGGGGCCTACGAGCAGTACTTC. Its protein is CASSSGPGTGAYEQYF. V usage is TRBV6-2 or TRBV6-3 and J usage is TRBJ2-7; TRBD1 matches at 10 bases. V lost 4 bases to trimming and J lost 2 bases; unmatched junction nucleotides: 8. Looked up from germline, CDR1 is MNHEY and CDR2 is SVGEGT. This CDR3 spans 16 amino acids.

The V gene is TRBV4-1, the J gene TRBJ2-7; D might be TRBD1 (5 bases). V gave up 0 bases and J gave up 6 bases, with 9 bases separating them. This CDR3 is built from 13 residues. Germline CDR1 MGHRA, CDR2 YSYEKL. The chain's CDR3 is CASSQDRAFEQYF. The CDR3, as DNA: TGCGCCAGCAGCCAAGACAGGGCGTTCGAGCAGTACTTC.

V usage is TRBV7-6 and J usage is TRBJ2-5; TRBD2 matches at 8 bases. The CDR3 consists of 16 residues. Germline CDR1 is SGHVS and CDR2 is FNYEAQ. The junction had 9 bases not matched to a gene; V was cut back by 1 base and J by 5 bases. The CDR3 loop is CASSLGAGGGTETQYF. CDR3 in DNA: TGTGCCAGCAGCTTAGGGGCGGGGGGAGGCACGGAGACCCAGTACTTC.

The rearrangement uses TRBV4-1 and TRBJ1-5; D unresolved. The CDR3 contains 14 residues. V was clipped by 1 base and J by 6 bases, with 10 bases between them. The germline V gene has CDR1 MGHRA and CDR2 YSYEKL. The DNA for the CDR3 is TGCGCCAGCAGCCAAGTTGGGTTAGGTCAGCCCCAGCATTTT. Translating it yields CASSQVGLGQPQHF.